A selection of T cell receptor beta chains follows, all from one sample in a study of blood T cell repertoires in COVID-19. TCRdb's copy holds only in-frame clones and misses some; the assay was immunoSEQ multiplex PCR. The sample comprises 250,000 to 350,000 clones, roughly nine tenths of which are singletons, and approximately 2% rests with the top ten. The specimen was peripheral blood. These receptors were taken from a man in his late teens or twenties with active or convalescent COVID-19. The CDR3 runs from the conserved cysteine through the conserved F or W. A D gene is named only where the DNA matches it firmly. Not every row has a clone size; where given, it reads once, few, many or a size class.

CDR3aa,CDR3nt,abundance,v_gene,j_gene,d_gene
CASSQGTPKRDEQYF,TGCGCCAGCAGCCAAGGGACTCCGAAAAGGGACGAGCAGTACTTC,-,TRBV4-1,TRBJ2-7,-
CASSQDRRGLAGPTDTQYF,TGCGCCAGCAGCCAAGATCGCAGAGGACTAGCGGGTCCTACAGATACGCAGTATTTT,once,TRBV4-1,TRBJ2-3,TRBD2
CATRQGWYNEQFF,TGTGCCACTCGACAGGGTTGGTACAATGAGCAGTTCTTC,-,TRBV19,TRBJ2-1,TRBD1
CASSLVTSSGLKNNEQFF,TGCGCCAGCAGCTTGGTCACGTCTAGCGGTCTTAAGAACAATGAGCAGTTCTTC,-,TRBV5-1,TRBJ2-1,TRBD2
CASSLSSRNTEAFF,TGTGCCAGCAGCTTGTCTAGTAGGAACACTGAAGCTTTCTTT,-,TRBV5-6,TRBJ1-1,-
CASSRHGETQYF,TGTGCCAGCAGCCGCCACGGGGAGACCCAGTACTTC,once,TRBV3-1/TRBV3-2,TRBJ2-5,-
CASSNQGVWTEAFF,TGTGCCAGCAGTAACCAGGGGGTTTGGACTGAAGCTTTCTTT,-,TRBV6-1,TRBJ1-1,TRBD1
CASSRTGLAGESGEQYF,TGCGCCAGCAGCCGAACGGGACTAGCGGGAGAGTCGGGCGAGCAGTACTTC,-,TRBV5-1,TRBJ2-7,TRBD2
CASSSLYTGGETQYF,TGTGCCAGCAGTTCCCTTTACACAGGGGGGGAGACCCAGTACTTC,few,TRBV28,TRBJ2-5,TRBD1
CASIWDRGLSYGYTF,TGTGCCAGCATCTGGGACAGGGGATTATCCTATGGCTACACCTTC,-,TRBV2,TRBJ1-2,TRBD1
CASTGQHTGELFF,TGTGCCAGCACTGGACAGCACACCGGGGAGCTGTTTTTT,-,TRBV6-5,TRBJ2-2,-
CASSSSGGPPSRETQYF,TGTGCCAGCAGTTCTAGCGGGGGGCCTCCATCGCGGGAGACCCAGTACTTC,-,TRBV9,TRBJ2-5,TRBD2
CASSLGVTYEQYF,TGTGCCAGCAGCTTGGGAGTTACCTACGAGCAGTACTTC,-,TRBV3-1/TRBV3-2,TRBJ2-7,-
CASSGSSGQLFNYGYTF,TGTGCCAGCAGCGGAAGTTCCGGACAGCTCTTTAACTATGGCTACACCTTC,once,TRBV9,TRBJ1-2,-
CASSQDGTGRSSPLHF,TGCGCCAGCAGCCAAGATGGGACAGGGAGGAGTTCACCCCTCCACTTT,-,TRBV4-3,TRBJ1-6,TRBD1
CASTSGISYNEQFF,TGTGCCAGCACTTCCGGGATCTCCTACAATGAGCAGTTCTTC,-,TRBV25-1,TRBJ2-1,-
CASSLVAGDNEQFF,TGTGCCAGCAGTTTGGTAGCGGGAGACAATGAGCAGTTCTTC,once,TRBV27,TRBJ2-1,TRBD2
CASSAAPGTGTGELFF,TGCGCCAGCAGTGCAGCACCCGGGACAGGTACCGGGGAGCTGTTTTTT,-,TRBV10-2,TRBJ2-2,TRBD1
CASSVGQGVTDTQYF,TGTGCCAGCAGCGTAGGACAGGGGGTGACAGATACGCAGTATTTT,-,TRBV9,TRBJ2-3,TRBD1
CASSLKASSYNEQFF,TGTGCCAGCAGCTTAAAAGCGAGTTCCTACAATGAGCAGTTCTTC,once,TRBV7-3,TRBJ2-1,-
CASGWEVGQGVNQPQHF,TGTGCCAGCGGTTGGGAAGTTGGACAAGGGGTCAATCAGCCCCAGCATTTT,once,TRBV6-2/TRBV6-3,TRBJ1-5,-
CASSRPEDIYSNIQYF,TGCGCCAGCAGCCGCCCTGAAGACATTTATTCAAACATTCAGTACTTC,-,TRBV5-1,TRBJ2-4,-
CASSYFGGDTQYF,TGTGCCAGCAGTTACTTCGGAGGGGATACGCAGTATTTT,-,TRBV6-5,TRBJ2-3,-
CASSFATGVRGYTF,TGTGCCAGCAGCTTCGCGACAGGGGTTCGTGGCTACACCTTC,-,TRBV7-9,TRBJ1-2,TRBD1
CASSQGGVAQDTQYF,TGTGCCAGCAGCCAGGGCGGGGTAGCCCAAGATACGCAGTATTTT,-,TRBV21-1,TRBJ2-3,-
CASSETGNYGYTF,TGTGCCAGCAGTGAGACAGGGAACTATGGCTACACCTTC,-,TRBV12-3/TRBV12-4,TRBJ1-2,TRBD1
CASSPLRWAANYGYTF,TGTGCCAGCAGCCCCCTTCGGTGGGCAGCTAACTATGGCTACACCTTC,-,TRBV7-9,TRBJ1-2,-
CASRPRERFTPGYTF,TGTGCCAGTAGACCTCGGGAGAGATTTACTCCTGGCTACACCTTC,-,TRBV19,TRBJ1-2,-
CASSFPTGGGVYSNQPQHF,TGTGCCAGCAGCTTTCCTACGGGCGGGGGGGTTTATAGCAATCAGCCCCAGCATTTT,-,TRBV5-8,TRBJ1-5,-
CASSLAGNEQFF,TGCGCCAGCAGCTTGGCGGGAAATGAGCAGTTCTTC,-,TRBV5-1,TRBJ2-1,-
CASSATGIGYTF,TGTGCCAGCAGCGCGACAGGGATCGGCTACACCTTC,-,TRBV11-2,TRBJ1-2,TRBD1
CASSGDRVGETQYF,TGTGCCAGCAGCGGGGACAGGGTTGGAGAGACCCAGTACTTC,-,TRBV9,TRBJ2-5,TRBD1
CASSSGLPSETQYF,TGTGCCAGCAGCTCGGGACTTCCCTCAGAGACCCAGTACTTC,-,TRBV7-2,TRBJ2-5,-
CASSLQGRANTEAFF,TGTGCCAGCAGCCTGCAGGGAAGGGCCAACACTGAAGCTTTCTTT,once,TRBV28,TRBJ1-1,-
CASSWSRANQPQHF,TGTGCCAGCAGTTGGTCTAGAGCCAATCAGCCCCAGCATTTT,-,TRBV28,TRBJ1-5,-
CASSSPRDRGLGYTF,TGTGCCAGCAGTTCCCCCCGGGACAGGGGGCTAGGCTACACCTTC,once,TRBV27,TRBJ1-2,TRBD1
CASSFEIGELVETQYF,TGTGCCAGCAGCTTTGAGATAGGGGAATTGGTGGAGACCCAGTACTTC,-,TRBV12-1,TRBJ2-5,-
CASSQGSGANVLTF,TGTGCCAGCTCGCAGGGCTCTGGGGCCAACGTCCTGACTTTC,-,TRBV18,TRBJ2-6,-
CAISDRQETQYF,TGTGCCATCAGTGACAGACAAGAGACCCAGTACTTC,once,TRBV10-3,TRBJ2-5,-
CASSYSPASGREQYF,TGTGCCAGCAGTTATTCGCCGGCGAGCGGACGCGAGCAGTACTTC,-,TRBV6-6,TRBJ2-7,-
CASSEWEYPSYNEQFF,TGTGCCAGCAGTGAATGGGAGTACCCCTCCTACAATGAGCAGTTCTTC,-,TRBV6-1,TRBJ2-1,-
CASSPSDTNTEAFF,TGTGCCAGCTCACCTTCGGACACGAACACTGAAGCTTTCTTT,once,TRBV18,TRBJ1-1,-
CASSKAGQGFYEQYF,TGTGCCAGCTCGAAAGCGGGACAGGGATTCTACGAGCAGTACTTC,few,TRBV27,TRBJ2-7,TRBD1
CASSVAPQGSGNTIYF,TGTGCCAGCAGCGTAGCGCCCCAGGGTAGTGGAAACACCATATATTTT,-,TRBV9,TRBJ1-3,-
CASSPLDTARIRYGYTF,TGTGCCAGCAGCCCCCTGGACACCGCACGGATACGATATGGCTACACCTTC,-,TRBV6-2/TRBV6-3,TRBJ1-2,-
CASSLMSGIIHEQYF,TGTGCCAGCAGCTTAATGAGCGGGATTATCCACGAGCAGTACTTC,-,TRBV7-2,TRBJ2-7,TRBD2
CASTSSAGHDYGYTF,TGTGCCAGCACCAGTTCGGCGGGGCACGACTATGGCTACACCTTC,-,TRBV27,TRBJ1-2,-
CASSAGQGHGNTIYF,TGCGCCAGCAGCGCGGGACAGGGCCATGGAAACACCATATATTTT,-,TRBV5-1,TRBJ1-3,TRBD1
CASSIDRIAGPGEQFF,TGTGCCAGTAGTATAGATCGAATAGCGGGGCCAGGAGAGCAGTTCTTC,-,TRBV19,TRBJ2-1,TRBD2
CASSPFLGGYEQYF,TGTGCCAGCAGCCCCTTTTTGGGGGGCTACGAGCAGTACTTC,many,TRBV7-8,TRBJ2-7,-
CASSPDGRPESAQHF,TGTGCCAGCAGCCCAGACGGGAGACCGGAATCGGCCCAGCATTTT,once,TRBV9,TRBJ1-5,-
CASTKVAGANTEAFF,TGTGCCAGCACGAAGGTCGCAGGTGCGAACACTGAAGCTTTCTTT,once,TRBV28,TRBJ1-1,-
CASSVGRSTGELFF,TGTGCCAGCAGCGTAGGCAGGTCTACCGGGGAGCTGTTTTTT,-,TRBV9,TRBJ2-2,-
CASSNGLTGPQHF,TGTGCCAGCAGTAATGGACTGACAGGGCCCCAGCATTTT,-,TRBV27,TRBJ1-5,-